These 14 T cell receptor beta chains share one sample of origin, sequenced in a study of blood T cells in healthy people across ages. The authors ran a second PCR of roughly 6 to 12 cycles using a sample-barcoded 5' primer and a J-beta primer mix. TCRdb re-called the 5' RACE reads through MiXCR, storing one row per CDR3 protein. Among about a million distinct CDR3 sequences listed, just over 50% were seen once. Sequenced sample: blood. Receptors were obtained from a woman in her sixties or seventies in good health.

This clonotype was detected only a few times. This rearrangement joins TRBV2 to TRBJ2-3; 9 bases align to TRBD2. Germline lookup yields CDR1 SNHLY and CDR2 FYNNEI. The ends lost 8 bases at V and 0 bases at J; junction bases unmatched: 6. The CDR3 totals 15 residues. CDR3 residues: CASGASGVSTDTQYF. CDR3 coding DNA: TGTGCCAGCGGTGCTAGCGGGGTCAGCACAGATACGCAGTATTTT.

This clonotype was detected only a few times. The junction shows a germline mismatch at one end, possibly a read error. This rearrangement joins TRBV20-1 to TRBJ2-1; TRBD2 matches at 9 bases. This CDR3 is built from 16 residues. Germline V lookup: CDR1 DFQATT, CDR2 SNEGSKA (reference sequence). In DNA, the CDR3 is TGCAGTGCCAGAGGTGTCTTGGCGGGAGGGTACAATGAGCAGTTCTTC. Residues: CSARGVLAGGYNEQFF.

V is TRBV12-3 or TRBV12-4 and J is TRBJ1-6, with 7 nucleotides matching TRBD1. The CDR3 sequence is 15 residues long. V shed 5 bases, J shed 10 bases, and the junction held 11 bases outside the gene matches. This chain's CDR3 is CASSHADRVGSPLHF. As DNA, the CDR3 is TGTGCCAGCAGTCACGCCGACAGGGTGGGCTCACCCCTCCACTTT.

V gene TRBV3-1 combines with J gene TRBJ2-4; D is unresolved. CDR3 size: 16 residues. In germline, CDR1 is LGHDT, CDR2 YNNKEL (reference sequence). Trimming took off 6 bases at V and 1 base at J, with 16 bases between the two ends. The CDR3 loop reads CASSPVAREAKNIQYF. In DNA, the CDR3 is TGTGCCAGCAGTCCCGTCGCCCGCGAGGCCAAAAACATTCAGTACTTC.

The rearrangement uses TRBV4-3 and TRBJ1-2; D is perhaps TRBD1 (5 bases). The CDR3 spans 14 residues. Trimming pared 3 bases from V and 4 bases from J, leaving 12 bases between. Germline V lookup: CDR1 LGHNA, CDR2 YSLEER. The CDR3 DNA sequence: TGCGCCAGCAGCCAGGAGGGGTCAAGCTATGGCTACACCTTC. Protein product: CASSQEGSSYGYTF.

This clonotype was counted only a few times. V and J are TRBV12-3 or TRBV12-4 and TRBJ2-5; TRBD2 matches 8 bases. This CDR3 has 12 residues. J gave up 10 bases and V 3 bases, and 4 bases lay outside the gene matches. This chain's CDR3 is CASSFGRGDQYF. The CDR3 nucleotides read TGTGCCAGCAGTTTTGGGCGGGGGGACCAGTACTTC.

This clonotype was seen a handful of times. The rearrangement joins TRBV7-8 to TRBJ2-7, with D perhaps TRBD1 (7 bases). Germline assignment: CDR1 SGHVS and CDR2 FQNEAQ. The CDR3 has 16 residues. V lost 5 bases to trimming and J lost 2 bases, with 19 bases between them. The CDR3 protein is CASSPLRQGGAYEQYF. The CDR3, as DNA: TGTGCCAGCAGCCCACTAAGACAGGGAGGCGCCTACGAGCAGTACTTC. Supplemented by reference TRBV7-8 and TRBJ2-7, the full variable domain reads GAGVSQSPRYKVAKRGQDVALRCDPISGHVSLFWYQQALGQGPEFLTYFQNEAQLDKSGLPSDRFFAERPEGSVSTLKIQRTQQEDSAVYLCASSPLRQGGAYEQYFGPGTRLTVT.

This clonotype occurred once. The junction differs from germline at one of its ends, possibly a read error. This rearrangement joins TRBV29-1 to TRBJ1-5; TRBD1 might be the D (5 bases). In germline, CDR1 is SQVTM, CDR2 ANQGSEA. The CDR3 totals 13 residues. The CDR3 here is CSVSGGRDQPQPF. Written as DNA, the CDR3 is TGCAGCGTCTCCGGGGGGAGGGATCAGCCCCAGCCTTTT.

This clonotype was observed a handful of times. This chain connects TRBV6-6 to TRBJ2-7, with TRBD2 matching 7 bases. The CDR3 has 15 amino acids. Trimming took 6 bases from V and 3 from J; bases not matched to a gene: 11. From germline, CDR1 is MNHNY and CDR2 SVGAGI (reference sequence). The CDR3 nucleotides are TGTGCCAGCAGCCCGCCGGGGGGTAGTAGCTACGAGCAGTACTTC. Its translation: CASSPPGGSSYEQYF.

There are a few counts of this clonotype. This chain uses TRBV11-2 with TRBJ2-3; 9 nucleotides match TRBD2. This CDR3 comprises 15 residues. J was trimmed by 2 bases and V by 2 bases; bases with no gene match: 2. CDR1 SGHAT and CDR2 FQNNGV come from the germline V gene. The CDR3 nucleotides read TGTGCCAGCAGCTTACTAGCGGGGACCACAGATACGCAGTATTTT. It translates to CASSLLAGTTDTQYF.

Written as DNA, the CDR3 is TGTGCCAGCAGCGTAGAAATGTCGGGGTACGAGCAGTACTTC. Amino acids: CASSVEMSGYEQYF. J is TRBJ2-7 and V is TRBV9; tentative D call: TRBD2 (5 bases). Trimming cost V 0 bases and J 4 bases, with 11 bases left between them. The CDR3 covers 14 residues. The germline V gene encodes CDR1 SGDLS and CDR2 YYNGEE.

The V and J genes are TRBV7-8 and TRBJ2-7; D is perhaps TRBD1 (5 bases). The J call may be in error: the DNA end matches TRBJ2-5 better. The CDR3 loop spans 14 amino acids. In germline, CDR1 is SGHVS, CDR2 FQNEAQ. The CDR3: CASSRQGEWETQYF. Written as DNA, the CDR3 is TGTGCCAGCAGTCGTCAGGGTGAATGGGAGACCCAGTACTTC.

The V and J genes are TRBV6-1 and TRBJ2-3; D unresolved. The germline V and J ends were trimmed by 2 bases and 4 bases, with 16 bases remaining between them. The V gene's germline CDR1 is MNHNS and CDR2 SASEGT. The CDR3 is made up of 16 amino acids. CDR3 loop: CASSEWSSLYADTQYF. CDR3 nucleotide sequence: TGTGCCAGCAGTGAATGGTCTAGTTTATATGCAGATACGCAGTATTTT.

The sample holds a few counts of this clonotype. The V gene is TRBV5-1, the J gene TRBJ2-5, with 7 bases lining up with TRBD1. With V trimmed by 8 bases and J by 4 bases, 11 bases remained unmatched. Per the germline V gene, CDR1 is SGHRS and CDR2 is YFSETQ. The CDR3 is made up of 14 amino acids. CDR3 sequence: CARRSPTGIETQYF. CDR3 nucleotide sequence: TGCGCCAGACGGTCCCCGACAGGGATAGAGACCCAGTACTTC.